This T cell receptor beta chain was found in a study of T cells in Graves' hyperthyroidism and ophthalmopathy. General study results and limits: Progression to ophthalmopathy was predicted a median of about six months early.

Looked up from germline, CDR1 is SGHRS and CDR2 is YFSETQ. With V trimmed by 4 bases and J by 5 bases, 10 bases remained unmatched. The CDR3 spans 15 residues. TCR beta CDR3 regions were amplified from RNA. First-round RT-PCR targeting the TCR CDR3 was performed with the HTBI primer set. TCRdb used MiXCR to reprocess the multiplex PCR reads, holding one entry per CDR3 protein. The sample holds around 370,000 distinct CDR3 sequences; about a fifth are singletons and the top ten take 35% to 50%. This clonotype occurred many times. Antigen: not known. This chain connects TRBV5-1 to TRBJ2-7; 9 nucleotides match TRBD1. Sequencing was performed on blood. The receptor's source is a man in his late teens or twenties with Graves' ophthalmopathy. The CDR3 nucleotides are TGCGCCAGCAGCCTGGCCGGACAGGGGCCCCACGAGCAGTACTTC. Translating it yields CASSLAGQGPHEQYF.